The T cell receptor beta chain described here comes from a study of cytomegalovirus exposure and HLA in healthy donors. V was pared by 5 bases and J by 6 bases, with 15 bases between. Germline V gives CDR1 SEHNR, CDR2 FQNEAQ (reference sequence). The CDR3 has 14 amino acids. The PCR contained 60 Vbeta and 13 Jbeta primers. TCRdb's table, derived via immunoSEQ multiplex PCR, lists solely in-frame clones and lacks some. The sample comprises fewer than 110,000 clones, 77% of which are singletons, and 3.5% to 5% rests with the top ten. The sample taken for sequencing was PBMCs. The V call is TRBV7-9, the J call TRBJ2-3, with D possibly matching TRBD1 (6 bases). The sequence came from a male donor in good health and CMV-seronegative. The CDR3 sequence: CASSPRTERDTQYF. In DNA form, the CDR3 reads TGTGCCAGCAGCCCCCGGACAGAGAGGGATACGCAGTATTTT.